The 31 T cell receptor beta chains given below trace back to one sample, sequenced in a study of PD-1 blockade in classical Hodgkin lymphoma. Time point denoted: cycle 4 day 1 (C4D1), after less than 7 weeks of nivolumab. Each patient experienced a relapse that followed autologous stem cell transplantation, and brentuximab vedotin exposure varied. Profiled with immunoSEQ multiplex PCR; TCRdb holds only in-frame clones, not every one. The data hold tens of thousands of clones, with around four fifths observed a single time. The starting material was peripheral blood mononuclear cells (PBMCs), obtained before the fourth cycle of nivolumab. The receptor set was obtained from a human donor with classical Hodgkin lymphoma.

V usage is TRBV4-1 and J usage is TRBJ2-2; maybe TRBD2 (7 bases). Germline V gene lookup returns CDR1 MGHRA and CDR2 YSYEKL. Trimming pared 0 bases from V and 0 bases from J, leaving 14 bases between. CDR3 length: 18 amino acids. CDR3 DNA sequence: TGCGCCAGCAGCCAAGAGATGGCGGGGGCAACGAACACCGGGGAGCTGTTTTTT. This encodes CASSQEMAGATNTGELFF.

The chain uses TRBV5-1 and TRBJ1-1; D unresolved. In germline, CDR1 is SGHRS, CDR2 YFSETQ. Deletions cut 1 base from V and 4 bases from J, with 14 bases between. There are 15 residues in the CDR3. CDR3 sequence: CASSLSDFKGTEAFF. The CDR3 nucleotides are TGCGCCAGCAGCTTGAGCGACTTTAAGGGCACTGAAGCTTTCTTT.

The J gene is TRBJ2-7, the V gene TRBV29-1; D is undetermined. Germline assignment: CDR1 SQVTM and CDR2 ANQGSEA. The CDR3 consists of 13 residues. The V end was cut by 5 bases, the J end by 5 bases, with 16 bases between. DNA for the CDR3: TGCAGCGTTTCTAATTTCCGTACGGACGAGCAGTACTTC. It translates to CSVSNFRTDEQYF.

The rearrangement joins TRBV27 to TRBJ2-1, with no clear D. Germline-derived CDR1 and CDR2 are MNHEY and SMNVEV (reference sequence). V lost 4 bases and J 8 bases, leaving 9 bases between the germline ends. CDR3 size: 12 residues. CDR3 amino acids: CASSYPRDEQFF. The CDR3 DNA sequence: TGTGCCAGCAGTTATCCCCGGGATGAGCAGTTCTTC.

The chain combines TRBV7-9 with TRBJ2-1; TRBD2 matches at 14 bases. Germline loops: CDR1 SEHNR, CDR2 FQNEAQ (reference sequence). This CDR3 comprises 15 residues. The J segment lost 9 bases and the V segment lost 4 bases, leaving 5 bases of the junction unmatched. CDR3 DNA sequence: TGTGCCAGCAGCTCGGGACTAGCGGGGGTCGGTGAGCAGTTCTTC. Amino acid sequence: CASSSGLAGVGEQFF. The entire variable domain, with the rest obtained from reference TRBV7-9 and TRBJ2-1, is as follows: DTGVSQNPRHKITKRGQNVTFRCDPISEHNRLYWYRQTLGQGPEFLTYFQNEAQLEKSRLLSDRFSAERPKGSFSTLEIQRTEQGDSAMYLCASSSGLAGVGEQFFGPGTRLTVL.

The V and J genes are TRBV4-3 and TRBJ1-3; 9 nucleotides agree with TRBD1. The CDR3 runs to 16 residues. The germline CDR1 and CDR2 sequences are LGHNA and YSLEER. J lost 4 bases, V lost 0 bases, and 4 bases had no gene match. The CDR3 is CASSQDRQGVGNTIYF. The CDR3 DNA follows: TGCGCCAGCAGCCAAGACAGACAGGGGGTCGGAAACACCATATATTTT.

The CDR3 protein is CASSLTGVGTEAFF. The CDR3 DNA sequence: TGTGCCAGTAGTCTGACAGGGGTGGGCACTGAAGCTTTCTTT. The chain uses TRBV19 and TRBJ1-1; TRBD1 aligns across 8 bases. This CDR3 has 14 residues. The V gene's germline CDR1 is LNHDA and CDR2 SQIVND (reference sequence). The J segment lost 4 bases and the V segment lost 5 bases, leaving 6 bases of the junction unmatched.

V and J are TRBV6-5 and TRBJ2-1; D is possibly TRBD2 (5 bases). From germline, CDR1 is MNHEY and CDR2 SVGAGI. V was cut by 4 bases and J by 8 bases, with 12 bases left in between. CDR3 size: 13 residues. The CDR3 DNA reads as TGTGCCAGCAGTTTTTCCAACGGGGATGAGCAGTTCTTC. Translating gives CASSFSNGDEQFF.

This chain uses TRBV7-9 with TRBJ1-2; no definite D call. The CDR3 totals 12 residues. Trimming took 1 base from V and 8 from J, leaving 8 bases between them. The V gene's germline CDR1 is SEHNR and CDR2 FQNEAQ (reference sequence). CDR3 in DNA: TGTGCCAGCAGCTTAGAGATCCGCGGCTACACCTTC. It codes for CASSLEIRGYTF. The whole variable domain, filled in from reference TRBV7-9 and TRBJ1-2, reads DTGVSQNPRHKITKRGQNVTFRCDPISEHNRLYWYRQTLGQGPEFLTYFQNEAQLEKSRLLSDRFSAERPKGSFSTLEIQRTEQGDSAMYLCASSLEIRGYTFGSGTRLTVV.

A few counts support this clone. The rearrangement joins TRBV7-2 to TRBJ2-3; 9 nucleotides agree with TRBD2. Germline CDR1 SGHTA, CDR2 FQGNSA. V lost 0 bases to trimming and J lost 1 base; unmatched junction nucleotides: 5. The CDR3 contains 17 residues. CDR3 residues: CASSLARRGGGTDTQYF. The CDR3, as DNA: TGTGCCAGCAGCTTAGCTAGGCGGGGGGGCGGCACAGATACGCAGTATTTT.

V gene TRBV7-9 combines with J gene TRBJ1-5; D might be TRBD1 (6 bases). This CDR3 comprises 17 residues. V lost 3 bases to trimming and J lost 7 bases, with 22 bases between them. Germline V gene sequence: CDR1 SEHNR, CDR2 FQNEAQ (reference sequence). The CDR3 sequence: CASSFYRVSGGLQPQHF. The CDR3 nucleotides read TGTGCCAGCAGCTTTTACAGGGTTTCTGGTGGTCTGCAGCCCCAGCATTTT.

The CDR3 coding sequence is TGTGCCAGCAGCTTAGGGGCTACCAATCAGCCCCAGCATTTT. As protein: CASSLGATNQPQHF. The gene calls are TRBV7-9 and TRBJ1-5, with D hard to call. Germline CDR1 SEHNR, CDR2 FQNEAQ (reference sequence). CDR3 length: 14 amino acids. Trimming left V 1 base short and J 3 bases short, with 7 bases between.

V and J are TRBV5-4 and TRBJ1-1; 7 nucleotides match TRBD1. Germline CDR1 SGHNT, CDR2 YYREEE (reference sequence). V lost 4 bases and J lost 4; bases outside the gene matches: 7. The CDR3 contains 14 residues. The CDR3 protein is CASSGRQGITEAFF. CDR3 DNA: TGTGCCAGCAGCGGCCGACAGGGTATCACTGAAGCTTTCTTT.

This clone showed up just a few times. V and J are TRBV10-3 and TRBJ2-7, with 7 bases lining up with TRBD1. V was clipped by 4 bases and J by 2 bases; unmatched bases: 2. Germline-derived CDR1 and CDR2 are ENHRY and SYGVKD. The CDR3 extends over 13 amino acids. The CDR3: CAISGQGAYEQYF. CDR3 nucleotides: TGTGCCATCAGTGGCCAGGGGGCCTACGAGCAGTACTTC.

This chain's CDR3 is CATSRGPEPGQSNIYGYTF. The CDR3 DNA follows: TGTGCCACCAGCAGGGGCCCCGAACCGGGACAGTCGAACATCTATGGCTACACCTTC. The V and J genes are TRBV15 and TRBJ1-2, with TRBD1 identical over 7 bases. The CDR3 extends over 19 amino acids. The V segment lost 3 bases and the J segment 4 bases; nucleotides outside the gene matches: 20. Germline V gene data show CDR1 as LNHNV and CDR2 as YYDKDF (reference sequence).

The chain combines TRBV7-3 with TRBJ1-2; D possibly corresponds to TRBD1 (6 bases). The V end was cut by 1 base, the J end by 8 bases, with 14 bases between. CDR3 length equals 14 residues. Germline CDR1 is SGHTA and CDR2 is FQGTGA. The CDR3 reads CASSLIRVGAGYTF. DNA for the CDR3: TGTGCCAGCAGCTTAATTCGTGTGGGGGCGGGCTACACCTTC.

The chain has TRBV7-2 and TRBJ2-7, with unresolved D. This CDR3 region has 15 residues. From germline, CDR1 is SGHTA and CDR2 FQGNSA. V lost 1 base and J lost 0, with 10 bases in between. DNA for the CDR3: TGTGCCAGCAGCTTAGTTGGACCTCTCTCCTACGAGCAGTACTTC. This translates into CASSLVGPLSYEQYF.

This chain joins TRBV7-9 and TRBJ1-3; possibly TRBD1 for D (6 bases). V was clipped by 6 bases and J by 0 bases, with 12 bases between them. Germline CDR1 reads SEHNR; CDR2 reads FQNEAQ (reference sequence). The CDR3 consists of 15 residues. CDR3 nucleotides: TGTGCCAGCAGTCTGGACAGCTTCTCTGGAAACACCATATATTTT. Its translation: CASSLDSFSGNTIYF.

This clone was observed a handful of times. The J gene is TRBJ1-3, the V gene TRBV9; D unclear. CDR3 length equals 14 residues. V was cut by 0 bases and J by 3 bases, with 7 bases left in between. Per germline, CDR1 SGDLS and CDR2 YYNGEE. The CDR3 DNA sequence: TGTGCCAGCAGCGTAGGGGCAGATGGAAACACCATATATTTT. It yields the protein CASSVGADGNTIYF.

The chain has TRBV7-9 and TRBJ2-7; 7 bases fit TRBD1. Looked up from germline, CDR1 is SEHNR and CDR2 is FQNEAQ (reference sequence). The J segment lost 4 bases and the V segment lost 1 base, leaving 4 bases of the junction unmatched. The CDR3 runs 14 residues. Here the CDR3 DNA reads TGTGCCAGCAGCTTAGAAGGGGGCGCGTACGAGCAGTACTTC. As protein: CASSLEGGAYEQYF.

V gene TRBV7-9 combines with J gene TRBJ1-2; D ambiguous. This CDR3 region has 13 residues. From germline, CDR1 is SEHNR and CDR2 FQNEAQ (reference sequence). V was trimmed by 1 base and J by 4 bases, leaving 7 bases between them. The CDR3 here is CASSLEGTYGYTF. The CDR3 nucleotides are TGTGCCAGCAGCTTAGAAGGCACCTATGGCTACACCTTC.

J is TRBJ2-3 and V is TRBV4-1; 10 nucleotides align to TRBD2. Looked up from germline, CDR1 is MGHRA and CDR2 is YSYEKL. Trimming cost V 1 base and J 5 bases; bases outside gene matches: 6. The CDR3 consists of 16 residues. Written as DNA, the CDR3 is TGCGCCAGCAGCCAAGGCTTAGCGGGGGGCGTAGATACGCAGTATTTT. Translation: CASSQGLAGGVDTQYF.

V and J are TRBV18 and TRBJ1-3; TRBD1 is a possible D gene (6 bases). The CDR3 is 14 amino acids. The ends were cut back, 6 bases at V and 3 bases at J, with 12 bases in the middle. The germline gives CDR1 KGHSH, CDR2 LQKENI. Written as DNA, the CDR3 is TGTGCCAGCTCTCCCCGGGACATTGGAAACACCATATATTTT. Its translation: CASSPRDIGNTIYF.

The chain couples TRBV6-5 to TRBJ2-5; TRBD1 matches at 7 bases. The DNA end favors TRBJ2-7, so the J call may be wrong. This CDR3 is built from 14 residues. The germline gives CDR1 MNHEY, CDR2 SVGAGI. The CDR3 spells CASSYHRQGYEQYF. DNA for the CDR3: TGTGCCAGCAGTTACCACCGACAGGGATACGAGCAGTACTTC.

The CDR3 spells CASSLGHSVINSPLHF. DNA for the CDR3: TGTGCCAGCAGCCTAGGACACTCGGTTATTAATTCACCCCTCCACTTT. The V and J genes are TRBV7-9 and TRBJ1-6, with D perhaps TRBD1 (5 bases). The germline CDR1 and CDR2 sequences are SEHNR and FQNEAQ (reference sequence). V lost 5 bases, J lost 6 bases, and 17 bases lay in between. The CDR3 covers 16 residues.

This clone was detected a few times. In DNA form, the CDR3 reads TGTGCCAGCAGCTCCCCGTCGAATTCACCCCTCCACTTT. Translation: CASSSPSNSPLHF. The chain couples TRBV7-9 to TRBJ1-6; D is ambiguous. CDR1 is SEHNR and CDR2 is FQNEAQ in the germline V gene (reference sequence). There are 13 residues in the CDR3. Trimming removed 4 bases from V and 7 bases from J, with 8 bases in between.

This rearrangement joins TRBV27 to TRBJ1-2; D gene unclear. The length of the CDR3 is 13 residues. The germline V gene has CDR1 MNHEY and CDR2 SMNVEV (reference sequence). Trimming removed 7 bases at V and 4 bases at J, with 13 bases between. The CDR3 sequence is CASTPGGTYGYTF. The CDR3 DNA reads as TGTGCCAGCACCCCCGGCGGAACCTATGGCTACACCTTC.

The chain couples TRBV7-9 to TRBJ1-4, with 8 bases matching TRBD1. CDR1 is SEHNR and CDR2 is FQNEAQ in the germline V gene (reference sequence). V shed 4 bases and J 8 bases; nucleotides not matched to a gene: 9. The CDR3 contains 15 residues. The chain's CDR3 is CASSYSGTGGEKLFF. In DNA form, the CDR3 reads TGTGCCAGCAGCTACTCCGGGACAGGAGGAGAAAAACTGTTTTTT.

The V gene is TRBV5-1, the J gene TRBJ1-3, with 7 bases matching TRBD1. Germline values: CDR1 SGHRS, CDR2 YFSETQ. V shed 3 bases, J shed 0 bases, and the junction held 0 bases outside the gene matches. This CDR3 spans 14 amino acids. CDR3 in DNA: TGCGCCAGCAGCTACAGGGGCTCTGGAAACACCATATATTTT. It is translated as CASSYRGSGNTIYF.

The chain employs TRBV5-1 and TRBJ2-2; 8 nucleotides line up with TRBD1. There are 16 residues in the CDR3. With V trimmed by 2 bases and J by 1 base, 4 bases remained unmatched. Germline lookup yields CDR1 SGHRS and CDR2 YFSETQ. CDR3 in amino acids: CASSFLGTGNTGELFF. In DNA form, the CDR3 reads TGCGCCAGCAGCTTTTTGGGGACAGGGAACACCGGGGAGCTGTTTTTT.

This clone was counted between two and nine times. This rearrangement joins TRBV5-1 to TRBJ2-3, with D uncertain. The CDR3 runs 15 residues. The V end was cut by 4 bases, the J end by 0 bases, with 12 bases between. Germline V gene data show CDR1 as SGHRS and CDR2 as YFSETQ. The CDR3 region is CASSPAGPSTDTQYF. The DNA of the CDR3 is TGCGCCAGCAGCCCCGCCGGGCCGAGCACAGATACGCAGTATTTT.